These 11 T cell receptor beta chains share one sample of origin, sequenced in a study of blood T cell repertoires in COVID-19. Method: immunoSEQ multiplex PCR; TCRdb's copy keeps in-frame clones and lacks some. The sample records more than 85,000 clones, about 85% being singletons. Input material: peripheral blood. These TCRs come from a human donor in a cohort sampled during active COVID-19.

The rearrangement links TRBV6-5 to TRBJ2-1; TRBD2 agrees at 11 bases. The CDR3 has 15 amino acids. The V segment lost 7 bases and the J segment 9 bases; nucleotides outside the gene matches: 11. The V gene's germline CDR1 is MNHEY and CDR2 SVGAGI. CDR3: CASKLLAGALAEQFF. In nucleotides, the CDR3 is TGTGCCAGCAAACTACTAGCGGGAGCCCTGGCTGAGCAGTTCTTC.

The chain couples TRBV3-1 (or the pseudogene TRBV3-2) to TRBJ2-2; 7 nucleotides align to TRBD1. This CDR3 contains 12 residues. Germline-derived CDR1 and CDR2 are LGHDT and YNNKEL (reference sequence). The ends lost 5 bases at V and 9 bases at J; junction bases unmatched: 3. Here the CDR3 DNA reads TGTGCCAGCAGCAGACAGGGCTGGGAGCTGTTTTTT. Translation: CASSRQGWELFF.

The sample holds a few counts of this clone. V and J are TRBV18 and TRBJ1-5; weak D call: TRBD1 (5 bases). The germline gives CDR1 KGHSH, CDR2 LQKENI. Trimming removed 6 bases at V and 1 base at J, with 16 bases between. The CDR3 totals 16 residues. CDR3 nucleotide sequence: TGTGCCAGCTCGCCCGGGAGATGGGGCAGCAATCAGCCCCAGCATTTT. Protein product: CASSPGRWGSNQPQHF. The full variable domain, in which reference TRBV18 and TRBJ1-5 provide the parts outside the CDR3, is NAGVMQNPRHLVRRRGQEARLRCSPMKGHSHVYWYRQLPEEGLKFMVYLQKENIIDESGMPKERFSAEFPKEGPSILRIQQVVRGDSAAYFCASSPGRWGSNQPQHFGDGTRLSIL.

The chain joins TRBV9 to TRBJ2-2; D uncertain. The V end was cut by 2 bases, the J end by 1 base, with 12 bases between. CDR3 length: 16 residues. From germline, CDR1 is SGDLS and CDR2 YYNGEE. CDR3 sequence reads: CASSVELLGNTGELFF. In DNA, the CDR3 is TGTGCCAGCAGCGTTGAGCTTCTCGGGAACACCGGGGAGCTGTTTTTT.

The chain uses TRBV29-1 and TRBJ1-3; no clear D gene. Germline values: CDR1 SQVTM, CDR2 ANQGSEA. Trimming pared 6 bases from V and 2 bases from J, leaving 14 bases between. This CDR3 has 14 residues. This CDR3 is CSVSETSAGNTIYF. The CDR3 nucleotides read TGCAGCGTATCTGAGACATCGGCTGGAAACACCATATATTTT.

The V and J genes are TRBV12-3 or TRBV12-4 and TRBJ1-2; D not resolved. Trimming removed 4 bases from V and 6 bases from J, with 12 bases in between. This CDR3 is built from 13 residues. The CDR3 DNA reads as TGTGCCAGCAGTTCCCTCTTGAGCAATGGCTACACCTTC. Translated: CASSSLLSNGYTF.

The chain employs TRBV25-1 and TRBJ1-2; TRBD1 might be the D (6 bases). In germline, CDR1 is MGHDK, CDR2 SYGVNS. Trimming took 3 bases from V and 5 from J, leaving 16 bases between them. This CDR3 region has 15 residues. The CDR3 protein is CASSDVTGNSYGYTF. The CDR3 DNA sequence: TGTGCCAGCAGTGATGTCACAGGGAATAGTTATGGCTACACCTTC.

The gene calls are TRBV6-5 and TRBJ2-3; D perhaps matches TRBD2 (6 bases). The CDR3 is 13 amino acids. V dropped 8 bases and J dropped 5 bases, with 14 bases sitting between them. Germline CDR1 MNHEY, CDR2 SVGAGI. The CDR3 coding sequence is TGTGCCAGCCTTACCCGGGGACTAGATACGCAGTATTTT. Encoded protein: CASLTRGLDTQYF.

The rearrangement links TRBV28 to TRBJ1-5; no clear D. From germline, CDR1 is MDHEN and CDR2 SYDVKM. The V end was cut by 11 bases, the J end by 11 bases, with 22 bases between. This CDR3 region has 13 residues. CDR3 residues: CASFDPSRLSQHF. In DNA form, the CDR3 reads TGTGCCTCCTTCGACCCTTCGAGGTTGTCCCAGCATTTT.

This sequence joins TRBV5-4 and TRBJ2-3; no firm D call. CDR1 is SGHNT and CDR2 is YYREEE in the germline V gene (reference sequence). The CDR3 contains 15 residues. V lost 0 bases to trimming and J lost 1 base, with 9 bases between them. CDR3 loop: CASSLAGGRTDTQYF. CDR3 bases: TGTGCCAGCAGCTTGGCTGGCGGCCGCACAGATACGCAGTATTTT.

This chain joins TRBV6-5 and TRBJ1-2; D is perhaps TRBD1 (5 bases). Trimming stripped 6 bases from V and 4 bases from J, with 12 bases between. Germline CDR1 reads MNHEY; CDR2 reads SVGAGI. This CDR3 region has 13 residues. CDR3 protein: CASRRGDSYGYTF. CDR3 bases: TGTGCCAGCAGGCGGGGGGATTCCTATGGCTACACCTTC.